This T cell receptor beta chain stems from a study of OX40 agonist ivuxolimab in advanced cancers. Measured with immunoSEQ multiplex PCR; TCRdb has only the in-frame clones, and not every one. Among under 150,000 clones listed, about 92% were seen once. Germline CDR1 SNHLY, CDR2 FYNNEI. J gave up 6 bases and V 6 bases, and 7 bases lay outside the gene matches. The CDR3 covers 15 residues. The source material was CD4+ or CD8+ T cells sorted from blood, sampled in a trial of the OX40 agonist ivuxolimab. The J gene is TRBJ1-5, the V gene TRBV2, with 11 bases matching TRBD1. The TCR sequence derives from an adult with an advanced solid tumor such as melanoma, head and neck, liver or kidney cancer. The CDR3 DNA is TGTGCCAGCAGGAGGGGACAGGGGGGGAGTCAGCCCCAGCATTTT. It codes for CASRRGQGGSQPQHF.